By sample fraction, the clone carrying this T cell receptor beta chain is medium-sized (0.01 to 0.1%). What it recognizes is unknown. This sample stems from a study of identical twins. Study-wide results and limits: One should note that invariant MAIT and iNKT cells could partly confound zero-insertion analyses. Cord blood's abundant beta clonotypes had fewer insertions, unlike memory repertoires.

Template switching added a universal primer site, and cDNA bore unique molecular identifiers. Via MiXCR, TCRdb re-called the 5' RACE reads, giving one row per CDR3 protein. Here the sample spans approximately 280,000 distinct CDR3 sequences, under 9% being singletons. The CDR3 totals 13 residues. V lost 6 bases to trimming and J lost 1 base, with 9 bases between them. Separately, the same data were catalogued under a study of yellow fever vaccine responses in identical twins. From that second work: On the reported evidence, twins' vaccine T cell responses seemed partly convergent and partly personalized.

Sequenced: memory (CD45RO+) T cells sorted from blood. The rearrangement joins TRBV12-3 or TRBV12-4 to TRBJ1-1; D possibly corresponds to TRBD1 (5 bases). The sequence came from a young woman in good health. DNA of the CDR3: TGTGCCAGCAGCTCGGGACCGAACACTGAAGCTTTCTTT. It codes for CASSSGPNTEAFF.